This TCR beta chain came from a study of blood T cell repertoires in COVID-19. Study-level information: Sources were T cells, B-cell-depleted T cells, or PBMCs; the material itself was cDNA or gDNA.

The participants were between about 18 and 89 years old and came from 24 US areas. Clinical histories supplied by participants themselves formed the basis of cohort assignment. Cohort 3 recovered donors had two negative PCRs, clearance, or symptom resolution. Generated by immunoSEQ multiplex PCR, the TCRdb table keeps only in-frame clones and is missing some. The repertoire includes 150,000 to 200,000 clones, around nine tenths of them detected once, and roughly 0.77% sits in the top ten. Sequencing was carried out using PBMCs or T cells enriched from blood (not recorded which). This receptor was identified in a woman aged 18 to 35 who had recovered from COVID-19.

The CDR3 DNA reads as TGTGCCACCAGCAGAGGACGAGACAGCTACGAGCAGTACTTC. Translation: CATSRGRDSYEQYF. The chain is built from TRBV15 and TRBJ2-7, with D perhaps matching TRBD1 (5 bases). This CDR3 is 14 amino acids long. V lost 1 base, J lost 3 bases, and 10 bases lay in between. The germline V gene encodes CDR1 LNHNV and CDR2 YYDKDF (reference sequence).